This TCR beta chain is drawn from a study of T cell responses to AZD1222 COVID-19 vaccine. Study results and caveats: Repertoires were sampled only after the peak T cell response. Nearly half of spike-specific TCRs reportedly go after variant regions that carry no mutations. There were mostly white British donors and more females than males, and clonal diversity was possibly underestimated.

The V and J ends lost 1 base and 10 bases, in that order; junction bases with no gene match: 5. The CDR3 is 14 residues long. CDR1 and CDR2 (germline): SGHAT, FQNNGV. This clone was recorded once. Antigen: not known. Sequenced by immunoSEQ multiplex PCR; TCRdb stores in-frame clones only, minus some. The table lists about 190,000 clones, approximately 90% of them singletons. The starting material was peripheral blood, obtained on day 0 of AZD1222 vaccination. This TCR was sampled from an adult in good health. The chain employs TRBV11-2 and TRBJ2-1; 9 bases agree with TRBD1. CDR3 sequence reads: CASSLVQGAYEQFF. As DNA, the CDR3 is TGTGCCAGCAGCTTAGTACAGGGGGCGTACGAGCAGTTCTTC.